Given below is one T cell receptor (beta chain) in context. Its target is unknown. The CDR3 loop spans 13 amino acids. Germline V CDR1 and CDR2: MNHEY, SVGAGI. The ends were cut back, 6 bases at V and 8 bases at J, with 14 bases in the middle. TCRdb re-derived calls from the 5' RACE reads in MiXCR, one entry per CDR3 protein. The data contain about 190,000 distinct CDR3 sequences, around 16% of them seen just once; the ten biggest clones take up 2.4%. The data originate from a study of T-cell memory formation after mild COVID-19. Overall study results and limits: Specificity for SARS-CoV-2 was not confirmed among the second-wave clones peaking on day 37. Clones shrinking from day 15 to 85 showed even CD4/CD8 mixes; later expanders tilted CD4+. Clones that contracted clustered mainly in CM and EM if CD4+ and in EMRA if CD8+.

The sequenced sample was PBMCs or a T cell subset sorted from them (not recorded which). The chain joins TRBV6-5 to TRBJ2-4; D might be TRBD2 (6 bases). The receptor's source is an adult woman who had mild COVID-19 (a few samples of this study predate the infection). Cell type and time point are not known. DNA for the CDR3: TGTGCCAGCAGCGCAAAAGGAGGGGACATTCAGTACTTC. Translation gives CASSAKGGDIQYF.